This TCR beta chain was sequenced for a study of OX40 agonist ivuxolimab in advanced cancers. The wider study: Patients' therapy was ivuxolimab, an antibody that acts as an agonist of OX40 (CD134).

Produced via immunoSEQ multiplex PCR; TCRdb's table is partial and in-frame only. Of about 77,000 clones listed, 80% to 90% are singletons. The clonotype comes from an adult with an advanced solid tumor such as melanoma, head and neck, liver or kidney cancer. This specimen was CD4+ or CD8+ T cells sorted from blood, taken in a trial of the OX40 agonist ivuxolimab.

CDR3 bases: TGTGCCAGCAGCTCCCACCTACTAGCGGGGGCCAACACCGGGGAGCTGTTTTTT. It yields the protein CASSSHLLAGANTGELFF. The gene calls are TRBV5-4 and TRBJ2-2; 11 bases are a match to TRBD2. CDR1 SGHNT and CDR2 YYREEE come from the germline V gene (reference sequence). The CDR3 runs to 18 residues. Unmatched junction bases numbered 9, after V lost 3 bases and J lost 2 bases.